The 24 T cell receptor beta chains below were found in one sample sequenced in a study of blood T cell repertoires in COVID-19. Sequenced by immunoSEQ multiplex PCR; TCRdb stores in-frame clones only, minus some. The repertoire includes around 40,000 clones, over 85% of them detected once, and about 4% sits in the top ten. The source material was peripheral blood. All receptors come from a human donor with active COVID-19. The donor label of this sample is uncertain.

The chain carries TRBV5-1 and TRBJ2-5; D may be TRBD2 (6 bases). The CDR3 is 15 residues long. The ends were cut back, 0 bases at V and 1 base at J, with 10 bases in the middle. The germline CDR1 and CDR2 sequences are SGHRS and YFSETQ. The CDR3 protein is CASSLVASVQETQYF. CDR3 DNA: TGCGCCAGCAGCTTGGTTGCTAGCGTCCAAGAGACCCAGTACTTC.

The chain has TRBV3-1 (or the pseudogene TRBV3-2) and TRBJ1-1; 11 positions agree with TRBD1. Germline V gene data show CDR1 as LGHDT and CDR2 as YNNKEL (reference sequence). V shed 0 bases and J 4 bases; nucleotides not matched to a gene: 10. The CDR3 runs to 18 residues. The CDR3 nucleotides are TGTGCCAGCAGCCAAGATGGGACAGGGGGTATTTCAATCACTGAAGCTTTCTTT. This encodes CASSQDGTGGISITEAFF.

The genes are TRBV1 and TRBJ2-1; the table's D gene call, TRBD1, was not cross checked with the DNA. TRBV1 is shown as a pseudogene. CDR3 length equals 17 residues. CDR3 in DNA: TGCACCAGCAGCCATCTATCTGGGGGCCGGTCCTACAATGAGCAGTTCTTC. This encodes CTSSHLSGGRSYNEQFF.

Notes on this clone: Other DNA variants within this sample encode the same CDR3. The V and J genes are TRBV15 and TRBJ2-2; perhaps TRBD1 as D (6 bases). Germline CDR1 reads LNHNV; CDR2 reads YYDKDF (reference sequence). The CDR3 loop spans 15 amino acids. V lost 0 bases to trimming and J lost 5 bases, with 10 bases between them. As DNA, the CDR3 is TGTGCCACCAGCAGAGAACGGGGACAAACCGGGGAGCTGTTTTTT. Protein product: CATSRERGQTGELFF.

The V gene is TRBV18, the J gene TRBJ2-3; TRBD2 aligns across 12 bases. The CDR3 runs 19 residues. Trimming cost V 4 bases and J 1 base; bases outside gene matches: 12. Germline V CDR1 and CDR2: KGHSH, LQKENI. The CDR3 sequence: CASSRPTGTSGLGTDTQYF. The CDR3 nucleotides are TGTGCCAGCTCACGACCTACCGGGACTAGCGGGTTAGGCACAGATACGCAGTATTTT. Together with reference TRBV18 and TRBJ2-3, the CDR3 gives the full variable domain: NAGVMQNPRHLVRRRGQEARLRCSPMKGHSHVYWYRQLPEEGLKFMVYLQKENIIDESGMPKERFSAEFPKEGPSILRIQQVVRGDSAAYFCASSRPTGTSGLGTDTQYFGPGTRLTVL.

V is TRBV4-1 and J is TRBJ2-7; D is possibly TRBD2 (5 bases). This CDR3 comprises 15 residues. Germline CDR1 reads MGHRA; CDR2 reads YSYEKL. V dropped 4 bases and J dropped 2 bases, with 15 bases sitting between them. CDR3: CASSPNPPGAYEQYF. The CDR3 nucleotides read TGCGCCAGCAGCCCGAACCCCCCCGGGGCCTACGAGCAGTACTTC.

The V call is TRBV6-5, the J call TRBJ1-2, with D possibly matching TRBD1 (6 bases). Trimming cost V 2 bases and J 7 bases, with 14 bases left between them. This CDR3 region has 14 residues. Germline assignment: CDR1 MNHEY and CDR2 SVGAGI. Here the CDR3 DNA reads TGTGCCAGCAGTTACGTTGGCAGGGGAAGTGGCTACACCTTC. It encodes CASSYVGRGSGYTF.

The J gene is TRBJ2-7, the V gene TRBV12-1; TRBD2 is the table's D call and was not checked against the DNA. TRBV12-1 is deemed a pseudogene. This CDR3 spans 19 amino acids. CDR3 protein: CASSFAYGRLLVHSREQYF. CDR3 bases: TGTGCCAGCAGCTTTGCTTACGGCCGTTTGTTAGTACATTCGCGGGAGCAGTACTTC.

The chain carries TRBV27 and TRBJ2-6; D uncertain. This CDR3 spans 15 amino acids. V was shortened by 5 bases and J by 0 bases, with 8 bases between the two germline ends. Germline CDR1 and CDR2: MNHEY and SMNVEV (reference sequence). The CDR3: CASSQPGSGANVLTF. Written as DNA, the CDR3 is TGTGCCAGCAGTCAACCGGGCTCTGGGGCCAACGTCCTGACTTTC.

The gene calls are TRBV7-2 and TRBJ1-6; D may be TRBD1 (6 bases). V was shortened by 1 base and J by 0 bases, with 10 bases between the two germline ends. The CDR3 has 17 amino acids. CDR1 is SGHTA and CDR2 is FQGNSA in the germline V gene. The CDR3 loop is CASSLVVGASYNSPLHF. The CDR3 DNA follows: TGTGCCAGCAGCTTAGTGGTGGGGGCCTCCTATAATTCACCCCTCCACTTT.

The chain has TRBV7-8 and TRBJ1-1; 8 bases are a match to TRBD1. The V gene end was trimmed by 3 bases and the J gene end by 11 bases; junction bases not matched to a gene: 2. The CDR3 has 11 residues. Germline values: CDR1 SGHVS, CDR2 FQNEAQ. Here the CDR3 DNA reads TGTGCCAGCAGCTTTGACAGGGGCGCTTTCTTT. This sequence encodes CASSFDRGAFF.

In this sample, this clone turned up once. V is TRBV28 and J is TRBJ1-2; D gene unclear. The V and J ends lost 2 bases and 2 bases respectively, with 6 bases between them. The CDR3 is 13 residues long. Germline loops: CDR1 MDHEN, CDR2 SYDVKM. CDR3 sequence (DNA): TGTGCCAGCAGTTTAATCCAGAACTATGGCTACACCTTC. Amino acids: CASSLIQNYGYTF.

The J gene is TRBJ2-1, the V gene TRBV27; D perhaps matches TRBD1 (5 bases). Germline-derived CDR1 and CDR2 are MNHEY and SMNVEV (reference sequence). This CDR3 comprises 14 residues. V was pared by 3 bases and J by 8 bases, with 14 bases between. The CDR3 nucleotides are TGTGCCAGCAGTTTCGCAGGGTACAATGATGAGCAGTTCTTC. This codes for CASSFAGYNDEQFF.

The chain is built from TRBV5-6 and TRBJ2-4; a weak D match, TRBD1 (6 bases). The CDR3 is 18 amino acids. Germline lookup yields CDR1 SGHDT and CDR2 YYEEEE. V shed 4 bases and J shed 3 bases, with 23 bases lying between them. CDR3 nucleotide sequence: TGTGCCAGCAGCCGACGACCCGAGACAGGTTTCGGCAAAAACATTCAGTACTTC. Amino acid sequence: CASSRRPETGFGKNIQYF.

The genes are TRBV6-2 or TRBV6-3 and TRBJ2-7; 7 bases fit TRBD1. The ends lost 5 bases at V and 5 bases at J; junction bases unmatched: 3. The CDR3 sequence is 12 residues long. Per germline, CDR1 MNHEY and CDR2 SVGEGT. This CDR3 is CASSTTGNEQYF. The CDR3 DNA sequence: TGTGCCAGCAGTACGACAGGGAACGAGCAGTACTTC.

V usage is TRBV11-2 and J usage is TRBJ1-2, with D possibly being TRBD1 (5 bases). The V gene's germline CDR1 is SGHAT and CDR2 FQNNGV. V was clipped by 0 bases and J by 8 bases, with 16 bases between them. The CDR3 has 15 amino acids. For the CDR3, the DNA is TGTGCCAGCAGCTTAGATCGGGCAGGGTATGAGGGCTACACCTTC. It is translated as CASSLDRAGYEGYTF.

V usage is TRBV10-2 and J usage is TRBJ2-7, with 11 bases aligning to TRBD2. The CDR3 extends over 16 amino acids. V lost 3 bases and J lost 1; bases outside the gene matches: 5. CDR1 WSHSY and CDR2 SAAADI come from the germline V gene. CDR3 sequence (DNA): TGCGCCAGCAGTGACTACGGGACTAGCGGATCCTACGAGCAGTACTTC. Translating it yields CASSDYGTSGSYEQYF.

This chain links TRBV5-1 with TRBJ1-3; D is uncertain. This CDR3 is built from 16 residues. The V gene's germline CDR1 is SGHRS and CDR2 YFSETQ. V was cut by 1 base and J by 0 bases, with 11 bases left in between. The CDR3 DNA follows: TGCGCCAGCAGCTTGACCAGTGGGCTCTCTGGAAACACCATATATTTT. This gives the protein CASSLTSGLSGNTIYF.

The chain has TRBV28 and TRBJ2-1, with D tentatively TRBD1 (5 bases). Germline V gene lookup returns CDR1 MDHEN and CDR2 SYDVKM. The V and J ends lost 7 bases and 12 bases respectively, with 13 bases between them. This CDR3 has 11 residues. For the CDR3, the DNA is TGTGCCAGCAACTCCATAAGGGGGCAGTTCTTC. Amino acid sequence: CASNSIRGQFF.

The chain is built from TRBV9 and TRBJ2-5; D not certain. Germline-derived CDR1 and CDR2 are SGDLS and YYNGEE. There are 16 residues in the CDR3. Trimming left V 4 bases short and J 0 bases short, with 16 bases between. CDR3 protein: CASSPPQEEYQETQYF. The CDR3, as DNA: TGTGCCAGCAGCCCCCCCCAGGAAGAGTACCAAGAGACCCAGTACTTC.

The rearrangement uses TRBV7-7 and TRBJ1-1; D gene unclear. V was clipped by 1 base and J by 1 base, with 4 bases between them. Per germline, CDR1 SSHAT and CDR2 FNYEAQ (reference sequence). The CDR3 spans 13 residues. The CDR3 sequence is CASSLDRNTEAFF. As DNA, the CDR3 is TGTGCCAGCAGCTTAGACAGGAACACTGAAGCTTTCTTT.

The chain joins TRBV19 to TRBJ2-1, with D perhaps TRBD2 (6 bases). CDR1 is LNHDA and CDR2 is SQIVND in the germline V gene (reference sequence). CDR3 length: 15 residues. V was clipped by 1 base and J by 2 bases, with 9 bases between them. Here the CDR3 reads CASSIGGTTYNEQFF. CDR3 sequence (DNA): TGTGCCAGTAGTATAGGCGGGACCACCTACAATGAGCAGTTCTTC.

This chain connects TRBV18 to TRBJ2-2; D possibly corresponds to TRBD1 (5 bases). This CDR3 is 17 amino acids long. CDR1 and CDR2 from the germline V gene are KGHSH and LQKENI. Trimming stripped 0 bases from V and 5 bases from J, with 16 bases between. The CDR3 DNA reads TGTGCCAGCTCACCACCGTCGCCCTGGGCAGGGACCGGGGAGCTGTTTTTT. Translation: CASSPPSPWAGTGELFF.

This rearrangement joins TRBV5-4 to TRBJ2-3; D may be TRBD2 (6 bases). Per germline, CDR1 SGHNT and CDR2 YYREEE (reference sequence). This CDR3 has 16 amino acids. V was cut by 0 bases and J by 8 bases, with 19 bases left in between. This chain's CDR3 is CASSLEASVGWGTQYF. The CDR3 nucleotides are TGTGCCAGCAGCTTGGAAGCTAGCGTGGGGTGGGGTACGCAGTATTTT. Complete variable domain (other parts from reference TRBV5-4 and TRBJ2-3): ETGVTQSPTHLIKTRGQQVTLRCSSQSGHNTVSWYQQALGQGPQFIFQYYREEENGRGNFPPRFSGLQFPNYSSELNVNALELDDSALYLCASSLEASVGWGTQYFGPGTRLTVL.